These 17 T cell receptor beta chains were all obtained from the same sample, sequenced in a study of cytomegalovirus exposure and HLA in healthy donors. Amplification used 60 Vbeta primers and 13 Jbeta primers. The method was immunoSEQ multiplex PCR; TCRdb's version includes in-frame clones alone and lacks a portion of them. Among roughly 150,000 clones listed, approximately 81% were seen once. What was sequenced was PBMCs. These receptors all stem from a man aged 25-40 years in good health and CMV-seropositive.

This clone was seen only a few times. The CDR3: CASSLDRWHGYTF. CDR3 nucleotides: TGTGCCAGCAGTTTAGACAGGTGGCACGGCTACACCTTC. V usage is TRBV6-5 and J usage is TRBJ1-2, with D perhaps matching TRBD1 (6 bases). Trimming cost V 4 bases and J 8 bases, with 14 bases left between them. The CDR3 contains 13 residues. In germline, CDR1 is MNHEY, CDR2 SVGAGI.

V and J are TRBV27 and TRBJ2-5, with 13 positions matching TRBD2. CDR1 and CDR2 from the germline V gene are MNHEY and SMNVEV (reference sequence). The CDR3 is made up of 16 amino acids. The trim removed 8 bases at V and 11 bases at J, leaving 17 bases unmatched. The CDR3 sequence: CASAHLLAGGPGEQYF. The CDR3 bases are TGTGCCAGCGCTCATTTACTAGCGGGAGGGCCGGGAGAGCAGTACTTC.

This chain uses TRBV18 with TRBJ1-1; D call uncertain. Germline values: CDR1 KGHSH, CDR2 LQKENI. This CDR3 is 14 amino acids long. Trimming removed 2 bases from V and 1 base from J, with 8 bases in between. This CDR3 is CASSPAVGNTEAFF. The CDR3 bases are TGTGCCAGCTCACCAGCGGTTGGGAACACTGAAGCTTTCTTT.

The CDR3 is CASRLRGSNQPQHF. Written as DNA, the CDR3 is TGTGCCAGCAGACTACGAGGGAGCAATCAGCCCCAGCATTTT. The chain uses TRBV5-6 and TRBJ1-5; D call uncertain. The CDR3 runs to 14 residues. V dropped 5 bases and J dropped 1 base, with 10 bases sitting between them. Germline V gives CDR1 SGHDT, CDR2 YYEEEE.

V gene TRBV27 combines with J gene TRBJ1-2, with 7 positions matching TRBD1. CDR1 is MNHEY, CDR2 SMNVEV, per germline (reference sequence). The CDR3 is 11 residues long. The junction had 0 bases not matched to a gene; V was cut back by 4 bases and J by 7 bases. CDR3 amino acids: CASSSGGGYTF. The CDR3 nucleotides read TGTGCCAGCAGTTCAGGGGGTGGCTACACCTTC.

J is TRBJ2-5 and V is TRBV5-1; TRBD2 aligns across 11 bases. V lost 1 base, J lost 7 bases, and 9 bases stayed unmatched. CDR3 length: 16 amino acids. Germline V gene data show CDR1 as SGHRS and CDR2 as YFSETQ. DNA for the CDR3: TGCGCCAGCAGCTTGTATGCCCTAGCGGGAGGAGGGACCCAGTACTTC. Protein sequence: CASSLYALAGGGTQYF.

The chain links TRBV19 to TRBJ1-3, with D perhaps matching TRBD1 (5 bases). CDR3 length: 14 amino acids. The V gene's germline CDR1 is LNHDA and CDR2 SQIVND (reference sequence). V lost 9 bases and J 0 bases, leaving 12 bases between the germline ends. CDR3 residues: CASIGQGSGNTIYF. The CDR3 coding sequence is TGTGCCAGCATCGGGCAGGGCTCTGGAAACACCATATATTTT. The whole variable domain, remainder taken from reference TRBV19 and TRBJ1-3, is DGGITQSPKYLFRKEGQNVTLSCEQNLNHDAMYWYRQDPGQGLRLIYYSQIVNDFQKGDIAEGYSVSREKKESFPLTVTSAQKNPTAFYLCASIGQGSGNTIYFGEGSWLTVV.

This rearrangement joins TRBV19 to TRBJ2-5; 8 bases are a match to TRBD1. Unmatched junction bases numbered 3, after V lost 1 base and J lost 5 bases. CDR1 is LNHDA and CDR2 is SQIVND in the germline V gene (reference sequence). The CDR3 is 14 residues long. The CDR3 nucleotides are TGTGCCAGTAGTATAGGGACAGGGTTGGAGACCCAGTACTTC. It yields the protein CASSIGTGLETQYF.

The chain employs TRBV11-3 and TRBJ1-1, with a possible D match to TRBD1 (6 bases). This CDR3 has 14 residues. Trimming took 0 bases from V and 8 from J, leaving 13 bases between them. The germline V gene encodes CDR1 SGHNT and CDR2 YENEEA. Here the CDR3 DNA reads TGTGCCAGCAGCTTAGAAGGACAGTCTCCCGAAGCTTTCTTT. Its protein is CASSLEGQSPEAFF.

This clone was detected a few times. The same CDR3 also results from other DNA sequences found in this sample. The CDR3 DNA follows: TGTGCCAGCAGCTTAGTTGCAGGCGCCGGAGAAAAACTGTTTTTT. This codes for CASSLVAGAGEKLFF. V and J are TRBV11-2 and TRBJ1-4; D is ambiguous. Deletions cut 1 base from V and 8 bases from J, with 14 bases between. The CDR3 length is 15 residues. Germline assignment: CDR1 SGHAT and CDR2 FQNNGV.

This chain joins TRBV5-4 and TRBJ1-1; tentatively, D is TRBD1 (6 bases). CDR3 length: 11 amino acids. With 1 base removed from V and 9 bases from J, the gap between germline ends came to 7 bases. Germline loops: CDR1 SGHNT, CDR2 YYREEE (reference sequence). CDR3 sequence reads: CASSLTGKAFF. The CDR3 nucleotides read TGTGCCAGCAGCTTGACAGGGAAAGCTTTCTTT.

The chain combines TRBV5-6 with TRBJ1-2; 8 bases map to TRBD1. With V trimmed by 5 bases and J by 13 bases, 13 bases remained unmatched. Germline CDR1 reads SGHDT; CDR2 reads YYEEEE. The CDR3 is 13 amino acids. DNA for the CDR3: TGTGCCAGCAGACTACGGACAGGGTCGAGCTCCACCTTC. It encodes CASRLRTGSSSTF.

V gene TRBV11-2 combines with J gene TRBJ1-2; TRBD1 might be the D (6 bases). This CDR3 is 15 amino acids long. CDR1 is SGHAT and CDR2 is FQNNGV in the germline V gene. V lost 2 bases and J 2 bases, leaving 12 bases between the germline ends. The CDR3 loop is CASSLFQGRNYGYTF. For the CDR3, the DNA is TGTGCCAGCAGCTTATTCCAGGGGCGGAACTATGGCTACACCTTC.

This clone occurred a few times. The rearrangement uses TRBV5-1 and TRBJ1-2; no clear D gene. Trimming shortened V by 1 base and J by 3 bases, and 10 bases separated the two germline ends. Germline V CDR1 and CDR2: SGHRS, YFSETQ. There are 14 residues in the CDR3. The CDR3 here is CASSLHSSYYGYTF. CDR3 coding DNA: TGCGCCAGCAGCTTGCACAGCAGCTACTATGGCTACACCTTC.

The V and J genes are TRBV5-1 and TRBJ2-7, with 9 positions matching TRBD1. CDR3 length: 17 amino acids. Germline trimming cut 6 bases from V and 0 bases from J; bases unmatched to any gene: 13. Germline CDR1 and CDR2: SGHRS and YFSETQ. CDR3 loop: CASTHPGTGFYSYEQYV. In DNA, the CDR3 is TGCGCCAGCACCCACCCCGGGACAGGGTTTTACTCCTACGAGCAGTACGTC.

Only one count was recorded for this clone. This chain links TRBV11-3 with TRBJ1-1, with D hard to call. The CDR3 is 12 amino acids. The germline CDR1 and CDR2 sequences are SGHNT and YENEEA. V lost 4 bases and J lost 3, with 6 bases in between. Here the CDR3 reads CASSWADTEAFF. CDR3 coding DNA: TGTGCCAGCAGCTGGGCAGACACTGAAGCTTTCTTT.

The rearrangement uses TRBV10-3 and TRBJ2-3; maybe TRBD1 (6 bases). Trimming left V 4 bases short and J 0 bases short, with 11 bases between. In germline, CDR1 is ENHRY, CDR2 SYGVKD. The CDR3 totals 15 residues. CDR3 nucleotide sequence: TGTGCCATCAGTGGACAGGTCGGAAGCACAGATACGCAGTATTTT. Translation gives CAISGQVGSTDTQYF.